The 25 T cell receptor beta chains given below trace back to one sample, sequenced in a study of blood T cell repertoires in COVID-19. Only in-frame clones appear in the TCRdb table, and some are missing; sequencing was by immunoSEQ multiplex PCR. The table lists a few hundred thousand clones, approximately 89% of them singletons. The sequenced material came from PBMCs or T cells enriched from blood (not recorded which). The receptors shown here come from a woman aged 25 to 45 who had recovered from COVID-19.

This sequence joins TRBV18 and TRBJ2-7; 14 bases line up with TRBD2. CDR1 and CDR2 (germline): KGHSH, LQKENI. The CDR3 totals 18 residues. The ends lost 2 bases at V and 9 bases at J; junction bases unmatched: 15. CDR3 in amino acids: CASSPGSAGTSGRDGQYF. CDR3 sequence (DNA): TGTGCCAGCTCACCAGGGTCGGCGGGGACTAGCGGGAGAGACGGGCAGTACTTC.

V usage is TRBV6-1 and J usage is TRBJ2-7, with 12 bases that match TRBD2. This CDR3 is built from 16 residues. Germline CDR1 is MNHNS and CDR2 is SASEGT. V trimming: 4 bases; J trimming: 7 bases; junction bases outside the gene matches: 11. CDR3 residues: CASSVTSGGSMGEQYF. The CDR3 nucleotides read TGTGCCAGCAGTGTGACTAGCGGGGGATCGATGGGGGAGCAGTACTTC.

This clone was detected only once. This chain uses TRBV19 with TRBJ2-7; TRBD2 matches 10 bases. With 9 bases clipped from V and 0 bases from J, the junction kept 8 bases outside the gene matches. Per germline, CDR1 LNHDA and CDR2 SQIVND (reference sequence). This CDR3 comprises 15 residues. CDR3 protein: CASAKLAGGSYEQYF. The CDR3 DNA reads as TGTGCCAGCGCTAAATTAGCGGGGGGCTCCTACGAGCAGTACTTC.

The V and J genes are TRBV5-1 and TRBJ1-6; 11 positions agree with TRBD1. The CDR3 runs to 20 residues. Germline CDR1 is SGHRS and CDR2 is YFSETQ. V dropped 4 bases and J dropped 6; count of bases not matched to a gene: 18. CDR3 in amino acids: CASSPLPPRTGGFVNSPLHF. For the CDR3, the DNA is TGCGCCAGCAGCCCCTTACCTCCTAGGACAGGGGGCTTCGTTAATTCACCCCTCCACTTT.

The CDR3 is CASKGDREFGNTIYF. CDR3 coding DNA: TGTGCCAGCAAGGGCGACAGGGAGTTTGGAAACACCATATATTTT. This chain connects TRBV7-9 to TRBJ1-3, with 7 nucleotides matching TRBD1. The CDR3 runs 15 residues. The ends lost 7 bases at V and 3 bases at J; junction bases unmatched: 9. Germline V gives CDR1 SEHNR, CDR2 FQNEAQ (reference sequence).

This clone was observed a few times. The chain links TRBV30 to TRBJ1-1, with 7 positions matching TRBD1. V gave up 2 bases and J gave up 0 bases; unmatched junction bases: 3. Germline V gives CDR1 GTSNPN, CDR2 SVGIG (reference sequence). The CDR3 loop spans 14 amino acids. The CDR3 nucleotides are TGTGCCTGGAGTCTGGGACAGCTGAACACTGAAGCTTTCTTT. It is translated as CAWSLGQLNTEAFF.

J is TRBJ2-7 and V is TRBV12-3 or TRBV12-4, with a possible D match to TRBD2 (6 bases). Trimming cost V 7 bases and J 6 bases, with 16 bases left between them. The CDR3 extends over 13 amino acids. The CDR3 region is CASNNGGGIEQYF. The DNA of the CDR3 is TGTGCCAGCAACAACGGGGGTGGGATCGAGCAGTACTTC.

The chain uses TRBV6-1 and TRBJ1-2; 9 bases align to TRBD1. Trimming at V came to 4 bases and at J to 8 bases, leaving 14 bases not matched to a gene. Germline V gene sequence: CDR1 MNHNS, CDR2 SASEGT. This CDR3 region has 16 residues. The CDR3, as DNA: TGTGCCAGCAGTGGAGGACAGGGGATAGGGCAAGGAGGCTACACCTTC. Translating gives CASSGGQGIGQGGYTF.

This chain connects TRBV7-9 to TRBJ1-1, with D possibly being TRBD1 (5 bases). Trimming removed 4 bases at V and 2 bases at J, with 17 bases between. This CDR3 is built from 16 residues. CDR1 SEHNR and CDR2 FQNEAQ come from the germline V gene (reference sequence). The CDR3 nucleotides are TGTGCCAGCAGCTCCACCCCTTCGACAGATAACACTGAAGCTTTCTTT. Residues: CASSSTPSTDNTEAFF.

This clone was observed once. The chain couples TRBV7-9 to TRBJ1-5; TRBD1 is a possible D gene (6 bases). The germline CDR1 and CDR2 sequences are SEHNR and FQNEAQ (reference sequence). The CDR3 contains 16 residues. Trimming took off 1 base at V and 6 bases at J, with 16 bases between the two ends. The DNA of the CDR3 is TGTGCCAGCAGCTTAGGAGGCGGGGGCTGGAGTCAGCCCCAGCATTTT. This encodes CASSLGGGGWSQPQHF.

The chain links TRBV2 to TRBJ2-7; 8 bases match TRBD2. V trimming: 7 bases; J trimming: 0 bases; junction bases outside the gene matches: 14. From germline, CDR1 is SNHLY and CDR2 FYNNEI. The CDR3 covers 17 residues. The CDR3 nucleotides read TGTGCCAGCACCGGAACAAGACTAGCGCATAGCTCCTACGAGCAGTACTTC. The encoded protein is CASTGTRLAHSSYEQYF.

This chain connects TRBV7-2 to TRBJ1-3, with D unresolved. This CDR3 spans 14 amino acids. Deletions cut 2 bases from V and 0 bases from J, with 5 bases between. Looked up from germline, CDR1 is SGHTA and CDR2 is FQGNSA. The CDR3 here is CASSLQASGNTIYF. DNA of the CDR3: TGTGCCAGCAGCTTACAAGCCTCTGGAAACACCATATATTTT. Complete variable domain (other parts from reference TRBV7-2 and TRBJ1-3): GAGVSQSPSNKVTEKGKDVELRCDPISGHTALYWYRQSLGQGLEFLIYFQGNSAPDKSGLPSDRFSAERTGGSVSTLTIQRTQQEDSAVYLCASSLQASGNTIYFGEGSWLTVV.

This chain joins TRBV7-3 and TRBJ2-3; 7 bases are a match to TRBD2. This CDR3 has 16 residues. CDR1 is SGHTA and CDR2 is FQGTGA in the germline V gene. V trimming: 2 bases; J trimming: 0 bases; junction bases outside the gene matches: 5. The CDR3 nucleotides are TGTGCCAGCAGCTTAGGGCTAGCGGCTAGCACAGATACGCAGTATTTT. Residues: CASSLGLAASTDTQYF. Filled out from reference TRBV7-3 and TRBJ2-3, the complete variable domain reads GAGVSQTPSNKVTEKGKYVELRCDPISGHTALYWYRQSLGQGPEFLIYFQGTGAADDSGLPNDRFFAVRPEGSVSTLKIQRTERGDSAVYLCASSLGLAASTDTQYFGPGTRLTVL.

This chain links TRBV4-1 with TRBJ1-2, with 8 bases aligning to TRBD1. CDR1 and CDR2 (germline): MGHRA, YSYEKL. The CDR3 loop spans 14 amino acids. J was trimmed by 3 bases and V by 5 bases; bases with no gene match: 5. The CDR3 loop reads CASSTGTGHYGYTF. The CDR3 nucleotides read TGCGCCAGCAGCACCGGGACAGGACACTATGGCTACACCTTC.

The chain recombines TRBV4-2 with TRBJ2-3; TRBD1 is a possible D gene (5 bases). The CDR3 totals 13 residues. The germline CDR1 and CDR2 sequences are LGHNA and YNFKEQ. V lost 0 bases and J 4 bases, leaving 5 bases between the germline ends. CDR3 nucleotide sequence: TGTGCCAGCAGCCAAGAAGGGGCAGATACGCAGTATTTT. Translation gives CASSQEGADTQYF.

This clone was seen a few times. The chain combines TRBV10-3 with TRBJ1-2, with 8 bases identical to TRBD1. There are 14 residues in the CDR3. V lost 4 bases and J lost 8; bases outside the gene matches: 9. Germline V CDR1 and CDR2: ENHRY, SYGVKD. The CDR3 region has the DNA TGTGCCATCAGTGGGCGACAGGGGCCTGGGGGCTACACCTTC. Translating it yields CAISGRQGPGGYTF.

The V and J genes are TRBV9 and TRBJ1-1, with D uncertain. The CDR3 is made up of 16 amino acids. The V and J ends lost 0 bases and 0 bases respectively, with 12 bases between them. The germline V gene has CDR1 SGDLS and CDR2 YYNGEE. In DNA form, the CDR3 reads TGTGCCAGCAGCGTAGGGGCAGAGCTCATGAACACTGAAGCTTTCTTT. Translated, it gives CASSVGAELMNTEAFF.

The sample holds one count of this clone. The CDR3 protein is CASRLDDRAGSGYTF. The CDR3, as DNA: TGTGCCAGCAGGTTAGACGACAGGGCAGGATCTGGCTACACCTTC. The chain employs TRBV6-5 and TRBJ1-2, with 7 bases matching TRBD1. The V gene's germline CDR1 is MNHEY and CDR2 SVGAGI. CDR3 length: 15 amino acids. Trimming removed 6 bases from V and 7 bases from J; junction bases left unmatched: 14.

This chain joins TRBV28 and TRBJ1-1; D ambiguous. V was shortened by 4 bases and J by 3 bases, with 12 bases between the two germline ends. CDR3 size: 14 residues. Germline CDR1 is MDHEN and CDR2 is SYDVKM. This CDR3 is CASSSFLLYTEAFF. CDR3 in DNA: TGTGCCAGCAGTTCCTTCTTACTATACACTGAAGCTTTCTTT.

This clone was seen a single time. This chain links TRBV7-9 with TRBJ2-7, with 7 bases aligning to TRBD2. The germline V gene has CDR1 SEHNR and CDR2 FQNEAQ (reference sequence). This CDR3 is built from 17 residues. V lost 4 bases and J lost 6; bases outside the gene matches: 18. The CDR3 sequence is CASSSSPPWRERREQYF. Here the CDR3 DNA reads TGTGCCAGCAGCTCCTCCCCGCCCTGGCGGGAGCGTCGCGAGCAGTACTTC. Together with reference TRBV7-9 and TRBJ2-7, the CDR3 gives the full variable domain: DTGVSQNPRHKITKRGQNVTFRCDPISEHNRLYWYRQTLGQGPEFLTYFQNEAQLEKSRLLSDRFSAERPKGSFSTLEIQRTEQGDSAMYLCASSSSPPWRERREQYFGPGTRLTVT.

This chain uses TRBV9 with TRBJ2-7, with 7 bases identical to TRBD2. CDR1 and CDR2 from the germline V gene are SGDLS and YYNGEE. The V segment lost 4 bases and the J segment 0 bases; nucleotides outside the gene matches: 7. The CDR3 extends over 15 amino acids. CDR3 sequence reads: CASSPQGGSSYEQYF. CDR3 nucleotides: TGTGCCAGCAGCCCCCAGGGAGGGAGCTCCTACGAGCAGTACTTC.

The genes are TRBV9 and TRBJ2-2; 10 nucleotides line up with TRBD2. With 6 bases clipped from V and 4 bases from J, the junction kept 3 bases outside the gene matches. CDR1 is SGDLS and CDR2 is YYNGEE in the germline V gene. CDR3 length: 14 amino acids. The CDR3 nucleotides are TGTGCCAGCACTTGGACTAGCGGCACCGGGGAGCTGTTTTTT. Encoded protein: CASTWTSGTGELFF.

The gene calls are TRBV24-1 and TRBJ2-1; possible D gene TRBD1, 6 bases. The CDR3 has 13 residues. The V gene's germline CDR1 is KGHDR and CDR2 SFDVKD. Deletions cut 9 bases from V and 9 bases from J, with 17 bases between. DNA for the CDR3: TGTGCCACCGAAGGGACAAAGAGCGGTGAGCAGTTCTTC. Translation gives CATEGTKSGEQFF.

This chain uses TRBV28 with TRBJ2-7; D perhaps matches TRBD1 (6 bases). The CDR3 runs 13 residues. The germline V gene encodes CDR1 MDHEN and CDR2 SYDVKM. The V end was cut by 8 bases, the J end by 3 bases, with 14 bases between. CDR3 nucleotide sequence: TGTGCCAGCCGGGACAACACCCTCTACGAGCAGTACTTC. It is translated as CASRDNTLYEQYF. The full variable domain, its missing parts supplied by reference TRBV28 and TRBJ2-7, is DVKVTQSSRYLVKRTGEKVFLECVQDMDHENMFWYRQDPGLGLRLIYFSYDVKMKEKGDIPEGYSVSREKKERFSLILESASTNQTSMYLCASRDNTLYEQYFGPGTRLTVT.

In nucleotides, the CDR3 is TGTGCCAGCAGTCCGACTAGCGGGAGGGCCAGGGGGACAGATACGCAGTATTTT. As protein: CASSPTSGRARGTDTQYF. This rearrangement joins TRBV28 to TRBJ2-3; the match to TRBD2 covers 14 bases. Germline CDR1 reads MDHEN; CDR2 reads SYDVKM. V lost 5 bases and J lost 3; bases outside the gene matches: 10. The CDR3 sequence is 18 residues long.